This T cell receptor beta chain was captured by sequencing in a study of T cell responses to AZD1222 COVID-19 vaccine. Findings and limits, study-wide: The study found Spike-specific TCR breadth and depth rose after two AZD1222 doses.

Concerning this clone itself: Its antigen remains unknown.

Libraries were prepared by immunoSEQ multiplex PCR; TCRdb keeps only in-frame clonotypes and omits some of them. The data contain about 140,000 clones, about 92% of them singletons. The CDR3 contains 18 residues. The V gene's germline CDR1 is SEHNR and CDR2 FQNEAQ (reference sequence). V lost 5 bases to trimming and J lost 2 bases, with 21 bases between them. The TCR sequence derives from an adult who had recovered from COVID-19. J is TRBJ2-2 and V is TRBV7-9; D possibly corresponds to TRBD1 (6 bases). Sequences were derived from peripheral blood, sampled after recovery from COVID-19. In DNA, the CDR3 is TGTGCCAGCAGCCCCATAACGGGGACAACATCCAACACCGGGGAGCTGTTTTTT. Translated, it gives CASSPITGTTSNTGELFF.